This T cell receptor (beta chain) appears in the sequencing data of a study of blood T cell repertoires in COVID-19. This clone was counted only a few times. Germline V CDR1 and CDR2: SNHLY, FYNNEI. The CDR3 sequence is 17 residues long. V lost 5 bases to trimming and J lost 1 base, with 20 bases between them. TCRdb keeps only in-frame clones here, not all; method: immunoSEQ multiplex PCR. In the table there are about 110,000 clones, 82% of which are singletons. The gene calls are TRBV2 and TRBJ1-1; the D is unclear. The TCR comes from a woman aged 60-75 years with acute or convalescent COVID-19. The sequenced material came from peripheral blood. The CDR3 coding sequence is TGTGCCAGCAGTCCTATCGGTTATCCTCTTCCGAACACTGAAGCTTTCTTT. Amino acids: CASSPIGYPLPNTEAFF.